These 18 T cell receptor beta chains originate from one sample sequenced in a study of shared clonotypes between healthy human individuals. Produced via immunoSEQ multiplex PCR; TCRdb's table is partial and in-frame only. The sample shows around 750,000 clones, approximately 74% of them seen only once. Material for sequencing was memory CD4+ T cells sorted from blood. Specified subset: CD45RA-negative fraction. The receptors stem from a woman in her 30s in good health.

The chain uses TRBV27 and TRBJ2-7; 9 nucleotides line up with TRBD1. The CDR3 loop spans 14 amino acids. Per the germline V gene, CDR1 is MNHEY and CDR2 is SMNVEV (reference sequence). J was trimmed by 5 bases and V by 10 bases; bases with no gene match: 12. CDR3 in amino acids: CATTAGTGSHEQYF. The CDR3 DNA reads as TGTGCCACCACAGCCGGGACAGGGTCCCACGAGCAGTACTTC.

The chain carries TRBV5-1 and TRBJ2-2; 7 positions match TRBD1. The length of the CDR3 is 13 residues. J gave up 5 bases and V 5 bases, and 3 bases lay outside the gene matches. The germline V gene has CDR1 SGHRS and CDR2 YFSETQ. The CDR3 DNA reads as TGCGCCAGCAGACAACAGGGGACCGGGGAGCTGTTTTTT. Protein sequence: CASRQQGTGELFF.

V usage is TRBV6-6 and J usage is TRBJ2-7; 7 bases align to TRBD2. This CDR3 is built from 14 residues. Germline loops: CDR1 MNHNY, CDR2 SVGAGI (reference sequence). The trim removed 6 bases at V and 4 bases at J, leaving 9 bases unmatched. CDR3 bases: TGTGCCAGCAGCTATAGCGGGTATGGGTACGAGCAGTACTTC. Protein product: CASSYSGYGYEQYF.

The chain carries TRBV19 and TRBJ2-4; D is ambiguous. Trimming took off 4 bases at V and 5 bases at J, with 9 bases between the two ends. Germline-derived CDR1 and CDR2 are LNHDA and SQIVND (reference sequence). The CDR3 runs 13 residues. The CDR3 here is CASSTSVQNIQYF. CDR3 bases: TGTGCCAGTAGTACTAGTGTTCAAAACATTCAGTACTTC.

The gene calls are TRBV14 and TRBJ2-1, with D maybe TRBD1 (6 bases). In germline, CDR1 is SGHDN, CDR2 FVKESK. Trimming took 0 bases from V and 1 from J, leaving 16 bases between them. CDR3 size: 18 residues. Written as DNA, the CDR3 is TGTGCCAGCAGCCAAGATTTGAGCGACGGGACATCCTACAATGAGCAGTTCTTC. Its protein product is CASSQDLSDGTSYNEQFF. The full variable domain, completed using reference TRBV14 and TRBJ2-1, is EAGVTQFPSHSVIEKGQTVTLRCDPISGHDNLYWYRRVMGKEIKFLLHFVKESKQDESGMPNNRFLAERTGGTYSTLKVQPAELEDSGVYFCASSQDLSDGTSYNEQFFGPGTRLTVL.

The chain has TRBV19 and TRBJ2-1; D perhaps matches TRBD2 (7 bases). V lost 6 bases and J 3 bases, leaving 18 bases between the germline ends. Looked up from germline, CDR1 is LNHDA and CDR2 is SQIVND (reference sequence). The CDR3 runs to 16 residues. The CDR3 is CASSWGGGNGYNEQFF. The CDR3 DNA reads as TGTGCCAGTAGCTGGGGGGGCGGGAACGGCTACAATGAGCAGTTCTTC.

As regards this clone: This sample also contains other DNA sequences that code for the same CDR3. The rearrangement uses TRBV7-9 and TRBJ1-3; no definite D call. The CDR3 contains 12 residues. Between the trimmed V and J ends, which lost 1 base and 4 bases, there was a span of 2 bases. The germline V gene encodes CDR1 SEHNR and CDR2 FQNEAQ (reference sequence). CDR3 protein: CASSLVGNTIYF. In nucleotides, the CDR3 is TGTGCCAGCAGCTTAGTAGGAAACACCATATATTTT.

V is TRBV7-8 and J is TRBJ2-7; TRBD2 aligns across 9 bases. The germline V gene encodes CDR1 SGHVS and CDR2 FQNEAQ. V gave up 5 bases and J gave up 7 bases; unmatched junction bases: 12. CDR3 size: 15 residues. The CDR3 region is CASSPILAGSREQYF. CDR3 coding DNA: TGTGCCAGCAGCCCCATACTAGCGGGTTCGCGTGAGCAGTACTTC.

The V and J genes are TRBV6-5 and TRBJ2-7; TRBD1 matches 10 bases. The CDR3 is made up of 13 amino acids. Germline assignment: CDR1 MNHEY and CDR2 SVGAGI. Unmatched junction bases numbered 7, after V lost 10 bases and J lost 4 bases. As DNA, the CDR3 is TGTGCCACGCGAATGGGACAGGGGTACGAGCAGTACTTC. Encoded protein: CATRMGQGYEQYF.

The rearrangement uses TRBV5-1 and TRBJ2-5; possibly TRBD2 for D (6 bases). Trimming left V 3 bases short and J 5 bases short, with 17 bases between. The CDR3 covers 15 residues. From germline, CDR1 is SGHRS and CDR2 YFSETQ. The CDR3 sequence is CASSSRSRERETQYF. The CDR3 DNA follows: TGCGCCAGCAGCTCCCGGTCCCGGGAGAGGGAGACCCAGTACTTC.

Only a few counts were recorded for this clone. The genes are TRBV4-2 and TRBJ2-7, with D possibly matching TRBD1 (6 bases). V lost 1 base, J lost 5 bases, and 18 bases lay in between. This CDR3 region has 16 residues. Germline loops: CDR1 LGHNA, CDR2 YNFKEQ. Here the CDR3 reads CASSQAGGSGTDEQYF. CDR3 nucleotides: TGTGCCAGCAGCCAAGCTGGGGGCAGTGGTACTGACGAGCAGTACTTC.

In the case of this clone: A much larger clone differs by one base, so this may be a read error. The chain combines TRBV10-1 with TRBJ2-5; D possibly matches TRBD1 or TRBD2 (5 bases each). The germline V gene encodes CDR1 WNHNN and CDR2 SYGVQD (reference sequence). This CDR3 spans 14 amino acids. The chain's CDR3 is CTSSESRAGTSQYF. The CDR3 DNA reads TGCACCAGCAGTGAGTCCCGGGCTGGGACGTCCCAGTACTTC.

J is TRBJ2-5 and V is TRBV5-1; perhaps D is TRBD1 or TRBD2 (5 bases each). The CDR3 is 16 amino acids. From germline, CDR1 is SGHRS and CDR2 YFSETQ. V lost 1 base and J 0 bases, leaving 13 bases between the germline ends. CDR3 loop: CASSLWRQTDQETQYF. DNA for the CDR3: TGCGCCAGCAGCTTGTGGAGGCAGACAGACCAAGAGACCCAGTACTTC.

The chain combines TRBV27 with TRBJ1-2; perhaps TRBD1 as D (5 bases). CDR1 and CDR2 (germline): MNHEY, SMNVEV (reference sequence). The CDR3 spans 13 residues. V dropped 6 bases and J dropped 3 bases, with 11 bases sitting between them. The DNA of the CDR3 is TGTGCCAGCAGCATGGGGCGAGACTATGGCTACACCTTC. Translated, it gives CASSMGRDYGYTF.

The chain joins TRBV6-4 to TRBJ2-5; 7 bases agree with TRBD2. With 0 bases clipped from V and 5 bases from J, the junction kept 9 bases outside the gene matches. Germline CDR1 is MRHNA and CDR2 is SNTAGT. This CDR3 has 16 amino acids. The CDR3 region has the DNA TGTGCCAGCAGTGACTCCCAGAGTAGGCGGGGGGAGACCCAGTACTTC. Amino acids: CASSDSQSRRGETQYF.

The CDR3 DNA sequence: TGTGCCAGCAGCTTGTGGGCGGGGGACGAGCAGTACTTC. It yields the protein CASSLWAGDEQYF. J is TRBJ2-7 and V is TRBV5-4; 7 bases line up with TRBD2. There are 13 residues in the CDR3. From germline, CDR1 is SGHNT and CDR2 YYREEE (reference sequence). V gave up 1 base and J gave up 5 bases; unmatched junction bases: 3.

This chain links TRBV19 with TRBJ1-4, with no clear D. V was shortened by 3 bases and J by 0 bases, with 5 bases between the two germline ends. Germline V gene data show CDR1 as LNHDA and CDR2 as SQIVND (reference sequence). This CDR3 region has 14 residues. The CDR3 sequence is CASSMRATNEKLFF. The CDR3 bases are TGTGCCAGTAGTATGAGGGCAACTAATGAAAAACTGTTTTTT.

The chain carries TRBV19 and TRBJ2-1, with 7 bases that match TRBD1. Per germline, CDR1 LNHDA and CDR2 SQIVND (reference sequence). With 6 bases clipped from V and 7 bases from J, the junction kept 15 bases outside the gene matches. There are 16 residues in the CDR3. The CDR3 loop is CASRPVPQGRVNEQFF. Written as DNA, the CDR3 is TGTGCCAGTAGACCCGTCCCACAGGGGCGGGTGAATGAGCAGTTCTTC.